This TCR beta chain was identified during a study of long-term antiretroviral therapy in people with HIV (dated by TCRdb to between 2021 and 2024). Looking at the study overall: The earliest samples were collected approximately a decade before the 2015 WHO recommendation for immediate ART, a period when ART was typically delayed until CD4 counts fell. The cohort contributed 150 to 200 cryopreserved PBMC samples from under 35 adults with confirmed HIV infection, collected serially over a mean of around six years (range 1-12). No cross-contamination during QIAcube processing was seen in test extractions of a monoclonal T-cell line run alongside a few dozen polyclonal samples. Of the roughly 30 participants with HIV, roughly 10 were female. A retrospective serial study tested whether changes in peripheral blood TRB repertoire composition and diversity were associated with ART initiation and durable HIV suppression.

Concerning this clone itself: What this receptor recognizes is not known. Base quality data are lacking; no much larger clone is found one base away.

To be included, a participant needed at least one PBMC sample from before ART initiation plus at least two post-ART samples. All participants with HIV were treated in the United States of America. Before DNA extraction, cryopreserved samples of roughly 1-10 million PBMC were thawed and washed. At the time of the earliest PBMC sample, participants with HIV were aged between about 23 and 54 years. PBMC samples from each participant spanned 1-4 timepoints before ART initiation and 2-8 timepoints after ART initiation, with a median of 7 samples. For every participant, serial HIV viral load, CD4+ T-cell count, ART history and demographic data were obtained. A Qiagen kit on a QIAcube was used to extract genomic DNA from unsorted PBMC, with samples processed in batches of 12. Overall results and qualifications from the work: Because pre-ART samples had limited cell numbers, profiling was done on unsorted PBMC rather than on sorted CD4+ and CD8+ T cells. Limited PBMC availability meant only the TCR beta chain was sequenced, without alpha chain pairing. Expanded TRB clones identified before ART initiation dominated the repertoire at all time points, although this dominance fluctuated and declined in many PLHIV after ART. Narrower CDR3 length ranges were observed in HIV repertoires than in controls, and an antigen-experienced repertoire with only a slight naive shift after ART was suggested by the network structure. Inferences about post-ART repertoire changes are limited because no data were available on ART adherence, viral resistance or therapy changes. ART initiation was associated with a significant increase in TRB diversity, but diversity stayed significantly below transplant donor controls even after long-term ART. The samples were dated from about 2003 to 2018, and the ART regimens that were used may be less effective than current ART regimens.

V sheds 6 bases and J sheds 2 bases, leaving 10 bases between their ends. The CDR3, cysteine through phenylalanine, is 13 amino acids long. The only DNA kept is the CDR3, 39 bases in frame from the first base. Taken from the germline V gene, the CDR1 and CDR2 loops are SGHVS and FQNEAQ. The immunoSEQ hsTCRB v3.0 assay was used at survey level resolution to sequence the TRB variable region. The targeted TRB sequencing depth was roughly 40,000-55,000 T-cell genomes per sample. TRB libraries were pooled and sequenced on an Illumina MiSeq using a v3 150-cycle kit. As for how the authors treated the data: Repertoire analysis ran in R within a reproducible Nextflow workflow covering QC, data transformation and analysis. Custom analyses were implemented in LymphoSeq2, an R package for AIRR-Seq data exploration. A handful of samples that produced fewer than 5000 total TRB sequences were removed, so 200 or so HIV repertoires were analyzed. Among the 180 to 200 retained HIV repertoires, 55 to 60 were collected before ART initiation and 120 to 140 were collected after ART initiation. Each repertoire was downsampled to 5000 TRB nucleotide sequences, and summary statistics were averaged across 100 downsampling iterations. TRB sequences were retained for analysis only if CDR3 regions of at least seven amino acids were present. Diversity was assessed using a clonality score derived from Shannon entropy and using the Gini coefficient. In repertoire networks, the top 5000 CDR3 amino acid sequences were linked whenever an edit distance of one separated two sequences. For TRB CDR3 amino acid sequences, GLIPH2 was used to predict antigen specificity groups and MHC restriction. CDR3 amino acid sequences were matched against VDJdb and McPAS-TCR to flag known CMV, EBV, HIV or tissue antigen associations. Pre-ART, post-ART and control groups were compared with Wilcoxon signed-rank tests and Holm-Bonferroni correction. TCRdb retrieved this table from immuneACCESS and kept in-frame rearrangements only. Not all clones are present; in checked studies, unresolved V genes account for under half, and no reason is known for the remainder. V, J and clone size reflect that table, while D and trimming were determined from the DNA. In all, the sample holds roughly 30,000 clones, and 80% to 90% of those were seen once. The top ten hold 3% to 4% of the sample.

The sequence joins TRBV7-8 to TRBJ1-1; the D gene is possibly TRBD1, with 5 bases matching. The TCR originated in a young man with HIV. The material was unsorted PBMCs, obtained 0.8 years before starting antiretroviral therapy. The sequenced DNA is TGTGCCAGCAGAGACAGTCCCAACACTGAAGCTTTCTTT. The translation is CASRDSPNTEAFF.